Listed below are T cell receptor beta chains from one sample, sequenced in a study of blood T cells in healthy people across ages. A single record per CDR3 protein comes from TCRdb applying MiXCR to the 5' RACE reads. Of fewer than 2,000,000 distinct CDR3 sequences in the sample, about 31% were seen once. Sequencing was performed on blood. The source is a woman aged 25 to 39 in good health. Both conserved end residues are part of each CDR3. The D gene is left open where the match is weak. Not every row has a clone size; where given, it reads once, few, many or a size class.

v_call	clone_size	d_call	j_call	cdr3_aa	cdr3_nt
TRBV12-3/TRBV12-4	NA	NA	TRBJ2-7	CASSNGLPYEQYF	TGTGCCAGCAGCAACGGTCTCCCCTACGAGCAGTACTTC
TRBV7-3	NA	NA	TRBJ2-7	CASSPQGGGRREQYF	TGTGCCAGCAGCCCACAAGGAGGGGGGAGACGCGAGCAGTACTTC
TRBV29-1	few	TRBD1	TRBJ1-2	CSIDREGYGYTF	TGCAGCATTGACAGGGAAGGCTATGGCTACACCTTC
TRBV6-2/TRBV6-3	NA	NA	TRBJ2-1	CAGSYGVSEQFF	TGTGCCGGCAGTTACGGGGTGTCCGAGCAGTTCTTC
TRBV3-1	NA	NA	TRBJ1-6	CASSRSDRPLHF	TGTGCCAGCAGCCGAAGCGATAGACCCCTCCACTTT
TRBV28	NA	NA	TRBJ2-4	CASSLDWGTAKNIQYF	TGTGCCAGCAGTTTAGACTGGGGGACCGCCAAAAACATTCAGTACTTC
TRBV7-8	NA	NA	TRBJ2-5	CASSPLHTNQETQYF	TGTGCCAGCAGTCCGCTCCACACCAACCAAGAGACCCAGTACTTC
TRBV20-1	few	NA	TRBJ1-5	CSASPTGTSNQPQHF	TGCAGTGCTAGCCCAACGGGGACATCAAATCAGCCCCAGCATTTT
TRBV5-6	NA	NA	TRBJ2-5	CASSLSGAPKETQYF	TGTGCCAGCAGCTTGTCAGGGGCCCCCAAAGAGACCCAGTACTTC
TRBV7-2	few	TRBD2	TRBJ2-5	CASSSSGGAIETQYF	TGTGCCAGCAGCTCGAGCGGGGGGGCAATCGAGACCCAGTACTTC
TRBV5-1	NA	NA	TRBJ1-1	CASSRTGSGTEAFF	TGCGCCAGCAGCAGAACAGGGTCGGGCACTGAAGCTTTCTTT
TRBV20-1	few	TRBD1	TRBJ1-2	CSARAGVTGVGYTF	TGCAGTGCTAGGGCCGGTGTCACAGGGGTCGGCTACACCTTC
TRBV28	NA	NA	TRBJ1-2	CASSSPSRLGAGYGYTF	TGTGCCAGCAGTTCCCCTTCCCGTTTGGGGGCTGGCTATGGCTACACCTTC
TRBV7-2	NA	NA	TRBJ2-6	CASSYRVPFSGANVLTF	TGTGCCAGCAGCTATCGGGTTCCCTTCTCTGGGGCCAACGTCCTGACTTTC
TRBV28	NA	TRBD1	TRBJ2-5	CASSLTGTGGGETQYF	TGTGCCAGCAGTTTAACAGGGACAGGGGGGGGAGAGACCCAGTACTTC
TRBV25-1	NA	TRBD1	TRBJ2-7	CANSGDSRGQLTYEQYF	TGTGCCAACAGTGGTGACTCTCGGGGACAGCTTACCTACGAGCAGTACTTC
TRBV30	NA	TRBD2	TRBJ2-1	CAWSAGLDLHEQFF	TGTGCCTGGAGTGCGGGACTAGACCTCCATGAGCAGTTCTTC
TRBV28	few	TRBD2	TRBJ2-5	CASSSGRGDLSQETQYF	TGTGCCAGCAGTTCAGGACGGGGGGACTTATCCCAAGAGACCCAGTACTTC
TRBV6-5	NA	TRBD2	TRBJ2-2	CASRDGGAGELFF	TGTGCCAGCAGGGACGGGGGGGCCGGGGAGCTGTTTTTT
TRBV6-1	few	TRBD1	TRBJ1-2	CASSEAIGGQGRYGYTF	TGTGCCAGCAGTGAAGCTATTGGGGGACAGGGACGCTACGGCTACACCTTC
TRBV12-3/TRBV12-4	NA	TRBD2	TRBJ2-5	CASSLFASGPLETQYF	TGTGCCAGCAGTTTATTCGCTAGCGGGCCTCTGGAGACCCAGTACTTC
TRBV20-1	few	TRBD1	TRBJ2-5	CSARVTGGHETQYF	TGCAGTGCTAGAGTAACAGGGGGGCACGAGACCCAGTACTTC
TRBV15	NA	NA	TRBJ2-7	CATSSSKQYF	TGTGCCACCAGCAGCTCCAAGCAGTACTTC